This T cell receptor beta chain stems from a study of T cell responses to AZD1222 COVID-19 vaccine. The V and J ends lost 0 bases and 8 bases respectively, with 10 bases between them. The CDR3 spans 13 residues. Germline V gene data show CDR1 as LNHNV and CDR2 as YYDKDF (reference sequence). This table comes from immunoSEQ multiplex PCR, and its TCRdb copy is limited to in-frame clones, with some not included. The data contain 100,000 to 150,000 clones, about 82% of them singletons. As to this clone: Its specificity is unknown.

Points from the study as a whole: Spike was spanned by vaccine-associated CD4 TCRs, with dominance at 160-218 and 743-854.

This TCR was recovered from an adult in good health. The chain recombines TRBV15 with TRBJ1-2; TRBD1 is a possible D gene (6 bases). The sample consisted of peripheral blood, taken on day 0 of AZD1222 vaccination. CDR3 loop: CATSREVTGGYTF. CDR3 nucleotide sequence: TGTGCCACCAGCAGAGAAGTGACAGGAGGCTACACCTTC.